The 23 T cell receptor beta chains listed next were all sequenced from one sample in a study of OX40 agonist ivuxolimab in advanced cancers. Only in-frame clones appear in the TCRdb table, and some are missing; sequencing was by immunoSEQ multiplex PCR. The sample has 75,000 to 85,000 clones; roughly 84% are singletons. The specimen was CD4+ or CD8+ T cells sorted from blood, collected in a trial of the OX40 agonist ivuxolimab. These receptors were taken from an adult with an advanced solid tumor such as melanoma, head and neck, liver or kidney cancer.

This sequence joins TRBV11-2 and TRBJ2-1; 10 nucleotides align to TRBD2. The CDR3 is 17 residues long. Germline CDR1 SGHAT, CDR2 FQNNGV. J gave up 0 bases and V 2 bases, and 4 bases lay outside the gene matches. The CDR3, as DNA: TGTGCCAGCAGCTTACTAGCGGGGGAACGCTCCTACAATGAGCAGTTCTTC. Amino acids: CASSLLAGERSYNEQFF.

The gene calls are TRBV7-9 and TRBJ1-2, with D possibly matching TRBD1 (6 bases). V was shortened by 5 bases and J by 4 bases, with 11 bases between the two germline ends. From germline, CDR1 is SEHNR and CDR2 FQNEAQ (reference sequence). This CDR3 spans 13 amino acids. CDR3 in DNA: TGTGCCAGCAGCGCCGACAGGAGCTATGGCTACACCTTC. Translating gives CASSADRSYGYTF.

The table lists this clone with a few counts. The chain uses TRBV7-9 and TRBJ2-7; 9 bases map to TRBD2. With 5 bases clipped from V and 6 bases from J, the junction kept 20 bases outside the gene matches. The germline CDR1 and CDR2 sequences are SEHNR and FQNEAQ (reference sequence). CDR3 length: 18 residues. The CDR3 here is CASSLRFSGVAGVREQYF. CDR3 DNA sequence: TGTGCCAGCAGCCTACGATTTTCGGGGGTAGCGGGAGTGCGCGAGCAGTACTTC.

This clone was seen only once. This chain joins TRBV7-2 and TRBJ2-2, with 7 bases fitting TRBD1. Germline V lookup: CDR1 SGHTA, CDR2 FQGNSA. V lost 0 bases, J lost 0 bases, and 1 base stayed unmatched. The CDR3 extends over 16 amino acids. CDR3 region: CASSLAGTANTGELFF. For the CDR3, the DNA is TGTGCCAGCAGCTTAGCCGGGACAGCGAACACCGGGGAGCTGTTTTTT.

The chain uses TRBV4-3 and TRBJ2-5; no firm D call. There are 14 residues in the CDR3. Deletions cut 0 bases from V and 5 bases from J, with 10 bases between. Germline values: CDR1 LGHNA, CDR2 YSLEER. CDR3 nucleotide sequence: TGCGCCAGCAGCCAAGAGTGGGGAATGGAGACCCAGTACTTC. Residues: CASSQEWGMETQYF.

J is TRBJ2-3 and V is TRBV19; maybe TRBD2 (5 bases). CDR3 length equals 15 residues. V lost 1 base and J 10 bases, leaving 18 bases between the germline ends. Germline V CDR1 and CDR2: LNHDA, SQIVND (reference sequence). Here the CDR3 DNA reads TGTGCCAGTAGTATAGCCTCCAGCGGCCTGAACGCGCAGTATTTT. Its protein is CASSIASSGLNAQYF.

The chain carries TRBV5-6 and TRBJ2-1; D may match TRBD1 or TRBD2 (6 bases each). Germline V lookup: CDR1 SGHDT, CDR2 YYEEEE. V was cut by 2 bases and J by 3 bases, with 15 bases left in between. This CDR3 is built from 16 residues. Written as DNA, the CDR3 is TGTGCCAGCAGCTTAGGGGGGAGAGACTACTACAATGAGCAGTTCTTC. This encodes CASSLGGRDYYNEQFF.

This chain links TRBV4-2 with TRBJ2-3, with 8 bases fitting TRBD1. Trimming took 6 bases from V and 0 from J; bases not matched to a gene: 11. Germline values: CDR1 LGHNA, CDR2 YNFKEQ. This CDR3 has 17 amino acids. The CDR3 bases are TGTGCCAGCAGGGAACATAGGACAGGGTCTAGCACAGATACGCAGTATTTT. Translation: CASREHRTGSSTDTQYF.

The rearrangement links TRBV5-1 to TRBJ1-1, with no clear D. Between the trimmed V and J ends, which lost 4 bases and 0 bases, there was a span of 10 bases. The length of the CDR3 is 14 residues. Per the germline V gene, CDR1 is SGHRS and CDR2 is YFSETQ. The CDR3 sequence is CASSEPPLNTEAFF. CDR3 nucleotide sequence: TGCGCCAGCAGCGAACCACCCTTGAACACTGAAGCTTTCTTT. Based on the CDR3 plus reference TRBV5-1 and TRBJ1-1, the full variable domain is KAGVTQTPRYLIKTRGQQVTLSCSPISGHRSVSWYQQTPGQGLQFLFEYFSETQRNKGNFPGRFSGRQFSNSRSEMNVSTLELGDSALYLCASSEPPLNTEAFFGQGTRLTVV.

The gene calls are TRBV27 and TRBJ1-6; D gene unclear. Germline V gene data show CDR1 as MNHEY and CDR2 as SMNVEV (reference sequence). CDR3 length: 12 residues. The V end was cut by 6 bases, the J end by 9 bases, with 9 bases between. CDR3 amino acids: CASSGGPSPLHF. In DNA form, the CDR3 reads TGTGCCAGCAGCGGCGGACCTTCACCCCTCCACTTT.

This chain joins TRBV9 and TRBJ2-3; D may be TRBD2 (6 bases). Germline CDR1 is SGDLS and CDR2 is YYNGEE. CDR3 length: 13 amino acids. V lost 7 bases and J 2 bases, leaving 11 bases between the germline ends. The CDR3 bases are TGTGCCAGCGCCGGGACTTACACAGATACGCAGTATTTT. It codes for CASAGTYTDTQYF.

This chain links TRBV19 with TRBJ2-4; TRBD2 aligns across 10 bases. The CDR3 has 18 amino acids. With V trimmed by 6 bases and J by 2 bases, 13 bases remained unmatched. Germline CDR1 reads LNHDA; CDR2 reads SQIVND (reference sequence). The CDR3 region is CASREASGSRGSKNIQYF. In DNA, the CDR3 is TGTGCCAGTAGAGAGGCTAGCGGGAGTCGGGGTTCCAAAAACATTCAGTACTTC. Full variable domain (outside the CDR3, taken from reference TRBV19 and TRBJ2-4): DGGITQSPKYLFRKEGQNVTLSCEQNLNHDAMYWYRQDPGQGLRLIYYSQIVNDFQKGDIAEGYSVSREKKESFPLTVTSAQKNPTAFYLCASREASGSRGSKNIQYFGAGTRLSVL.

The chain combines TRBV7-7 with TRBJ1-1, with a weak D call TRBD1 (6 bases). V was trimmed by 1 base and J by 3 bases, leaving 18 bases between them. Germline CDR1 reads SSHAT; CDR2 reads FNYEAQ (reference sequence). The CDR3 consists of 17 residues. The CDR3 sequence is CASSLEELLEGDTEAFF. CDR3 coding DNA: TGTGCCAGCAGCTTAGAGGAGTTGTTAGAGGGGGACACTGAAGCTTTCTTT.

Here the CDR3 DNA reads TGCGCCAGCAGCCACCGCAGGGGACCGACCCCCGAAAAACTGTTTTTT. Translating it yields CASSHRRGPTPEKLFF. V gene TRBV4-1 combines with J gene TRBJ1-4, with TRBD1 as a possible D gene (6 bases). The CDR3 is 16 amino acids. Trimming shortened V by 3 bases and J by 8 bases, and 19 bases separated the two germline ends. CDR1 and CDR2 (germline): MGHRA, YSYEKL.

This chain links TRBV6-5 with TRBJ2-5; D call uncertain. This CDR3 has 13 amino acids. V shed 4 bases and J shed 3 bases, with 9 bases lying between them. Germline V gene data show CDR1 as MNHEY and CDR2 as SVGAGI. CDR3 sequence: CASSLGWKETQYF. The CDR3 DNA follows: TGTGCCAGCAGTTTGGGATGGAAAGAGACCCAGTACTTC.

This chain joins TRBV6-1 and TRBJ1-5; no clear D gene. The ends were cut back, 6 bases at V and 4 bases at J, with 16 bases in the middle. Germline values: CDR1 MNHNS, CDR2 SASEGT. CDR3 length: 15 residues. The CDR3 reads CASSPRPVGNQPQHF. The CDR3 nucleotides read TGTGCCAGCAGCCCAAGACCCGTAGGTAATCAGCCCCAGCATTTT.

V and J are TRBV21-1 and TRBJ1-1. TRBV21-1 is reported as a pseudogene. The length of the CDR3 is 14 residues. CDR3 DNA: TGTGCCAGCAGCAAAGGGGTGGAATTAGGCGTGCATTTCTTT. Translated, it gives CASSKGVELGVHFF.

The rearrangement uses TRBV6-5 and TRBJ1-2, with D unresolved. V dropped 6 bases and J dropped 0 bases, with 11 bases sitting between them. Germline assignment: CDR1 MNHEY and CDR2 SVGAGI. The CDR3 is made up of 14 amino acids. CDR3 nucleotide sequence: TGTGCCAGCAGCTCGCAAGGTACTAACTATGGCTACACCTTC. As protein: CASSSQGTNYGYTF.

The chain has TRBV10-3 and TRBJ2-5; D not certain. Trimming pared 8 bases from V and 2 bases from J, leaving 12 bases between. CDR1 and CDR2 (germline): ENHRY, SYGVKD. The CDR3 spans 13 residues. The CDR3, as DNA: TGTGCCATCGGATACGGGCAACAAGAGACCCAGTACTTC. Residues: CAIGYGQQETQYF.

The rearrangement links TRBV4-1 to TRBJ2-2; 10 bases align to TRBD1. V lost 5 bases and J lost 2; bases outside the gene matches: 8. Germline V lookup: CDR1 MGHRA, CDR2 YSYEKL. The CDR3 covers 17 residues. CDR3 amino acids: CASSYRTGGGNTGELFF. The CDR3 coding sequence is TGCGCCAGCAGCTACCGGACAGGGGGTGGAAACACCGGGGAGCTGTTTTTT.

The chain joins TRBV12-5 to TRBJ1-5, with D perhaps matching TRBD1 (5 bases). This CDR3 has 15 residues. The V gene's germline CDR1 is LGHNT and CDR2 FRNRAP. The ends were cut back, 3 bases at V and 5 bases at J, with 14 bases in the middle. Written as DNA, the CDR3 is TGTGCTAGTGGTTTATCGCCAGGGAGTGATCAGCCCCAGCATTTT. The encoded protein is CASGLSPGSDQPQHF.

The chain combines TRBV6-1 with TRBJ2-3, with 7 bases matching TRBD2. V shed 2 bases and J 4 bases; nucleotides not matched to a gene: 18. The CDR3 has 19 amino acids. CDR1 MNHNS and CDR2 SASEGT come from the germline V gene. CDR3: CASSERWIGLAGVPDTQYF. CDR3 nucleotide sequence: TGTGCCAGCAGTGAAAGGTGGATCGGTTTGGCGGGAGTACCAGATACGCAGTATTTT.

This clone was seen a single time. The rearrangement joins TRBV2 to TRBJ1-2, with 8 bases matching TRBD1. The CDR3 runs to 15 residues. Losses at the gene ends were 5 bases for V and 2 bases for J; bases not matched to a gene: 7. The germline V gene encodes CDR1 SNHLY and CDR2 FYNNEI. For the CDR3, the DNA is TGTGCCAGCAGTCTTCGACAGGGGATGAACTATGGCTACACCTTC. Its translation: CASSLRQGMNYGYTF.